This T cell receptor beta chain is from a study of blood T cell repertoires in COVID-19. Overall study context: Samples came from the United States, Italy and Spain, spanning acute and convalescent COVID-19.

The table came from immunoSEQ multiplex PCR; TCRdb's copy has only in-frame clones and leaves some out. The sample has 330,000 or so clones; roughly 86% are singletons. The CDR3 extends over 14 amino acids. The germline V and J ends were trimmed by 6 bases and 6 bases, with 17 bases remaining between them. Germline V gene data show CDR1 as SGHAT and CDR2 as FQNNGV. The sequence was collected from a man aged 35 to 55 in a cohort exposed to, infected with or recovered from COVID-19 (not recorded which). The J gene is TRBJ1-1, the V gene TRBV11-2; D gene uncertain. The sample consisted of PBMCs or T cells enriched from blood (not recorded which). The CDR3 sequence: CASRLTLRAAEAFF. The CDR3 nucleotides are TGTGCCAGCAGATTAACGTTGAGGGCAGCTGAAGCTTTCTTT. Full variable domain (rest looked up from reference TRBV11-2 and TRBJ1-1): EAGVAQSPRYKIIEKRQSVAFWCNPISGHATLYWYQQILGQGPKLLIQFQNNGVVDDSQLPKDRFSAERLKGVDSTLKIQPAKLEDSAVYLCASRLTLRAAEAFFGQGTRLTVV.